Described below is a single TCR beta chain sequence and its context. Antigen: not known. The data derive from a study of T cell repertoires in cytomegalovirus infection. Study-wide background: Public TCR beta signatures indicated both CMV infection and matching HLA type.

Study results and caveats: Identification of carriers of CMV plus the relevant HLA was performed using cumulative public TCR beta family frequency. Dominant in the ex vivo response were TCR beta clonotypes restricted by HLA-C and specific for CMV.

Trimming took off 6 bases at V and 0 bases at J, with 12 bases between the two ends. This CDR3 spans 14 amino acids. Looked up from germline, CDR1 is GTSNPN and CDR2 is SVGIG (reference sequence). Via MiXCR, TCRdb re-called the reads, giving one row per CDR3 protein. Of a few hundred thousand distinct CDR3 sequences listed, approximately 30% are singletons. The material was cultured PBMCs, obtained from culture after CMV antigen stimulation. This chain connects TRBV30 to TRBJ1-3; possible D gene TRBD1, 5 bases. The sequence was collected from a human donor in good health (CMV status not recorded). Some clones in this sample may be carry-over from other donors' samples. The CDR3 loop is CACTHGGSGNTIYF. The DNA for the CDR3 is TGTGCCTGCACCCATGGGGGCTCTGGAAACACCATATATTTT.